Sequencing of this TCR beta chain was carried out in a study of cytomegalovirus exposure and HLA in healthy donors. Study-wide points: Excluded were some V segments that proved indistinguishable, including TRBV6-2 and TRBV6-3. Earlier analysis found most TCR beta V segments productive about 90% or about 30% of the time. Immune exposure information comprised only CMV serostatus. In a later analysis, TCR association rates varied by HLA locus: DRB1 most, HLA-C fewest.

PCR used 60 Vbeta primers and 13 Jbeta primers. TCRdb keeps only in-frame clones here, not all; method: immunoSEQ multiplex PCR. The sample has around 150,000 clones; about 79% are singletons. Comments on this clone: The antigen is unknown. Other DNA sequences within the sample encode an identical CDR3.

The CDR3 contains 14 residues. Germline V lookup: CDR1 MNHEY, CDR2 SVGAGI. V was trimmed by 0 bases and J by 1 base, leaving 6 bases between them. The chain uses TRBV6-5 and TRBJ1-2; D is ambiguous. The TCR originated in a woman between 25 and 40 years old in good health and CMV-seronegative. Material: PBMCs. The CDR3 loop reads CASSYSTGNYGYTF. The CDR3 DNA reads as TGTGCCAGCAGTTACTCGACGGGTAACTATGGCTACACCTTC.